Given below is one TCR beta chain in context. Its matching antigen is unknown. There are 18 residues in the CDR3. Trimming took 0 bases from V and 2 from J; bases not matched to a gene: 11. Germline V lookup: CDR1 PRHDT, CDR2 FYEKMQ (reference sequence). The sample belongs to a study of cytomegalovirus exposure and HLA in healthy donors. General observations from the study: Several V segments, TRBV6-2 and TRBV6-3 among them, could not be told apart and were dropped. Prediction of most subjects' HLA-A and HLA-B alleles by TCR beta sequences was reportedly accurate.

PCR employed 60 Vbeta and 13 Jbeta primers. In the original processing: Per a later analysis, the number of unique TCR beta chains was roughly 83 million, of which some 10 million were shared. Clones were sequenced by immunoSEQ multiplex PCR, and TCRdb holds only the in-frame ones, with some missing. That table is the source of V, J and clone size, and D and trimming were worked out from the DNA. The repertoire has some 250,000 clones, about 81% of them found once; the top ten carry 5% to 6%. The material sequenced was PBMCs. This clonotype was sampled from a middle-aged woman in good health and CMV-seropositive. The V gene is TRBV13, the J gene TRBJ1-2, with TRBD1 matching over 8 bases. CDR3: CASSLGPGSGGENYGYTF. CDR3 in DNA: TGTGCCAGCAGCTTAGGCCCGGGGTCAGGGGGCGAGAACTATGGCTACACCTTC.